A single sample is the source of the 7 T cell receptor beta chains below, sequenced in a study of blood T cell repertoires in COVID-19. Repertoires were generated with immunoSEQ multiplex PCR, while TCRdb's copy carries only in-frame clones and drops some. This table holds roughly 230,000 clones, 88% found once. Material for sequencing was peripheral blood. Every receptor here comes from a man between 65 and 80 years old with acute or convalescent COVID-19.

The V call is TRBV27, the J call TRBJ2-7; D might be TRBD2 (6 bases). V lost 0 bases and J 3 bases, leaving 9 bases between the germline ends. There are 14 residues in the CDR3. Looked up from germline, CDR1 is MNHEY and CDR2 is SMNVEV (reference sequence). The CDR3 loop reads CASSLSGTDYEQYF. The CDR3 DNA reads as TGTGCCAGCAGTTTATCAGGGACTGACTACGAGCAGTACTTC.

Written as DNA, the CDR3 is TGCGCCAGCCAAGGAGGACTTAAAACCGGGGAGCTGTTTTTT. It translates to CASQGGLKTGELFF. The rearrangement joins TRBV5-1 to TRBJ2-2; weak D call: TRBD2 (5 bases). The germline gives CDR1 SGHRS, CDR2 YFSETQ. The V gene lost 7 bases and the J gene lost 5 bases, with 15 bases spanning the gap. The length of the CDR3 is 14 residues.

The chain links TRBV7-9 to TRBJ1-5, with TRBD1 matching 9 bases. The CDR3 is 14 residues long. Unmatched junction bases numbered 6, after V lost 8 bases and J lost 4 bases. The germline V gene has CDR1 SEHNR and CDR2 FQNEAQ (reference sequence). The CDR3 here is CASGTGTGNQPQHF. CDR3 bases: TGTGCCAGCGGCACCGGGACAGGGAATCAGCCCCAGCATTTT.

Only one count was recorded for this clone. This sequence joins TRBV19 and TRBJ2-5, with 8 positions matching TRBD2. The CDR3 spans 14 residues. From germline, CDR1 is LNHDA and CDR2 SQIVND (reference sequence). Losses at the gene ends were 8 bases for V and 4 bases for J; bases not matched to a gene: 9. For the CDR3, the DNA is TGTGCCAGTCGGAAGAGCGGGAGTTTAGAGACCCAGTACTTC. Translating it yields CASRKSGSLETQYF.

This clone was found a few times. The chain has TRBV28 and TRBJ1-5; D gene unclear. Trimming cost V 5 bases and J 7 bases, with 12 bases left between them. The CDR3 is 13 amino acids. Germline V lookup: CDR1 MDHEN, CDR2 SYDVKM. The CDR3 protein is CASSARGRQPQHF. The CDR3 nucleotides read TGTGCCAGCAGTGCGCGGGGTCGGCAGCCCCAGCATTTT.

This clone has only a few counts. V and J are TRBV18 and TRBJ2-1; D is perhaps TRBD2 (7 bases). The CDR3 loop spans 14 amino acids. CDR1 is KGHSH and CDR2 is LQKENI in the germline V gene. V gave up 5 bases and J gave up 9 bases, with 17 bases separating them. The CDR3 spells CASSGRDTWGEQFF. The CDR3 coding sequence is TGTGCCAGCTCAGGGAGGGACACTTGGGGTGAGCAGTTCTTC.

The CDR3 DNA reads TGTGCCAGCAGTTTTGGGGGGTCACCCCTCCACTTT. Its translation is CASSFGGSPLHF. The genes are TRBV12-3 or TRBV12-4 and TRBJ1-6; tentative D call: TRBD1 (5 bases). The V end was cut by 3 bases, the J end by 10 bases, with 7 bases between. The CDR3 contains 12 residues.